Sequencing of this TCR beta chain was carried out in a study of blood T cell repertoires in COVID-19. Study-level background: Donors in the United States, Italy and Spain gave samples during acute or convalescent COVID-19. PBMCs, B-cell-depleted T cells, or T cells were the source of the cDNA or gDNA that made up the material.

The CDR3 has 16 residues. Germline V gene data show CDR1 as SGHAT and CDR2 as FQNNGV. The V end was cut by 5 bases, the J end by 3 bases, with 20 bases between. This clone was found a few times. In the authors' methods: Estimation of nucleated cell counts was performed using reference gene primer amplification. Using immunoSEQ multiplex PCR, the repertoire was profiled, and TCRdb retains in-frame clones only, with some absent. V and J calls and clone size come straight from that table; D and trimming were deduced from the DNA. The table shows under 200,000 clones, with 65% to 90% occurring only once. The sequenced material came from peripheral blood. This sequence was found in a man aged 55-75 years with acute or convalescent COVID-19. The rearrangement joins TRBV11-2 to TRBJ2-7, with D possibly being TRBD2 (5 bases). CDR3 coding DNA: TGTGCCAGCAGCCAGTCCGGAGGCTCACGAGGCTACGAGCAGTACTTC. Protein: CASSQSGGSRGYEQYF.